The clone carrying this TCR beta chain was seen a few times. What it recognizes is unknown. Assay: immunoSEQ multiplex PCR; the TCRdb copy retains only in-frame clones and omits some. The sample lists about 12,000 clones, approximately 63% occurring once. This sample was taken from a study of tissue T cells after allogeneic stem cell transplantation. Broader study findings: Shared clones across patients were few; motif clustering revealed tissue-specific shared signatures. This small cohort was clinically heterogeneous, and sampling depth was a limitation.

This CDR3 has 13 residues. V was cut by 3 bases and J by 1 base, with 6 bases left in between. The gene calls are TRBV12-3 or TRBV12-4 and TRBJ1-2; no clear D. The sample was tissue from the right colon, taken at autopsy. The receptor comes from a woman aged 18-55 years with breast cancer. The CDR3 nucleotides are TGTGCCAGCAGTTTGGGCGTTAACTATGGCTACACCTTC. Encoded protein: CASSLGVNYGYTF.